The following is a T cell receptor (beta chain) sequence with its context. Its antigen remains unknown. This record belongs to a study of T cells in Graves' hyperthyroidism and ophthalmopathy. Looking at the study overall: Specimen type is peripheral blood, collected at initial diagnosis prior to any treatment.

Findings and limits, study-wide: Expanded thyroid clonotypes (above 0.001) were mostly also found in blood.

No progression to ophthalmopathy during 18 months of follow-up defined stable disease. The study based diagnoses on clinical symptoms, serum thyroxine and TRAb, thyroid ultrasound and orbital computed tomography. TCR beta CDR3 regions were amplified from RNA transcripts. The primer set for the first-round RT-PCR of the TCR CDR3 was HTBI. TCRdb recomputed calls from the multiplex PCR reads with MiXCR, one row per CDR3 protein. Counted here are approximately 400,000 distinct CDR3 sequences, approximately 25% occurring once; the ten biggest clones make up around 79%. This TCR was sampled from a man aged 45 to 65 with Graves' hyperthyroidism. The sequenced sample consisted of blood.

CDR3 sequence reads: CASSPEALRQLGYTF. In DNA, the CDR3 is TGTGCCAGCTCACCGGAGGCACTCCGGCAATTAGGCTACACCTTC. This chain connects TRBV18 to TRBJ1-2; D call uncertain. Germline-derived CDR1 and CDR2 are KGHSH and LQKENI. The ends were cut back, 3 bases at V and 8 bases at J, with 19 bases in the middle. CDR3 length equals 15 residues.